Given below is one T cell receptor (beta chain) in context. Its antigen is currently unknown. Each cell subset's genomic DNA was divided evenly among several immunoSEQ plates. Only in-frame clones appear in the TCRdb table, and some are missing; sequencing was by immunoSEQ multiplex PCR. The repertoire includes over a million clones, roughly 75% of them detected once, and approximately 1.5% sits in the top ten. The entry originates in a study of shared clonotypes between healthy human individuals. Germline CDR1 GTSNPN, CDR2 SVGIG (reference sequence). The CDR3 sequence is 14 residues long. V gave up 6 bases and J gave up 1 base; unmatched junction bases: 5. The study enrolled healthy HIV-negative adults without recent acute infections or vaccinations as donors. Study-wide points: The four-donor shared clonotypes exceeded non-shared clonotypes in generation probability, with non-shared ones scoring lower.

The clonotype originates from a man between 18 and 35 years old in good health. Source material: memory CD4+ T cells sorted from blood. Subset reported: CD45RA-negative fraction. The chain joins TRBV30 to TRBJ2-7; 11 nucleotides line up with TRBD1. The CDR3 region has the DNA TGTGCCTGCATAGGACAGGGGGCTTCCTACGAGCAGTACTTC. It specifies CACIGQGASYEQYF.